These 4 T cell receptor beta chains share one sample of origin, sequenced in a study of T cell responses to AZD1222 COVID-19 vaccine. TCRdb keeps only in-frame clones here, not all; method: immunoSEQ multiplex PCR. Counted here are about 130,000 clones, 92% occurring once; the ten biggest clones make up under 2%. Source: peripheral blood, taken on day 0 of AZD1222 vaccination. The receptors come from an adult in good health.

This clone came up once. The chain has TRBV5-1 and TRBJ2-7; no clear D. Trimming stripped 0 bases from V and 5 bases from J, with 6 bases between. The germline gives CDR1 SGHRS, CDR2 YFSETQ. This CDR3 contains 12 residues. The chain's CDR3 is CASSLVGNEQYF. DNA of the CDR3: TGCGCCAGCAGCTTGGTAGGAAACGAGCAGTACTTC.

V gene TRBV27 combines with J gene TRBJ1-5, with D possibly TRBD1 on 5 matching bases. Per germline, CDR1 MNHEY and CDR2 SMNVEV (reference sequence). The V and J ends lost 4 bases and 9 bases respectively, with 10 bases between them. CDR3 length: 12 residues. CDR3 nucleotide sequence: TGTGCCAGCAGTTCCTTGGGGGGGCCCCAGCATTTT. It encodes CASSSLGGPQHF.

In regard to this clone: The identical CDR3 is also encoded by other nucleotide sequences in the sample. This chain uses TRBV27 with TRBJ2-3; a weak D match, TRBD1 (5 bases). CDR3 size: 12 residues. Trimming left V 6 bases short and J 1 base short, with 5 bases between. Germline CDR1 is MNHEY and CDR2 is SMNVEV (reference sequence). For the CDR3, the DNA is TGTGCCAGCAGCAGGGGCACAGATACGCAGTATTTT. This encodes CASSRGTDTQYF.

Comments on this clone: An end of the junction does not agree with germline; a read error may underlie this. This chain joins TRBV19 and TRBJ1-2; the match to TRBD1 covers 8 bases. The CDR3 has 11 residues. Germline CDR1 is LNHDA and CDR2 is SQIVND (reference sequence). In DNA, the CDR3 is TGTGCCAGTAGTACCCGCTTGACAGGGGCCTTC. As protein: CASSTRLTGAF.